This T cell receptor (beta chain) derives from a study of T-cell reconstitution after alpha-beta-depleted transplantation in children listed by TCRdb under 2016. About the full investigation: The study quantitatively tracked T-cell immune reconstitution after TCRalphabeta/CD19-depleted allogeneic hematopoietic cell transplantation in children using TCR repertoire profiling.

This clonotype has a handful of counts. The antigen it binds to is not known. Base qualities are missing; no much larger clone stands one base away. Per the germline V gene (reference sequence), DFQATT is the CDR1 and SNEGSKA is the CDR2. The CDR3 measures 14 amino acids from cysteine to phenylalanine. Only the CDR3 DNA stays, 42 bases, in frame from base 1. Trimming costs V 0 bases and J 10 bases, and their ends lie 16 bases apart. Library creation used PCR. TCRdb lists the instrument as Illumina HiSeq 2500. To normalize quantification of the TCRbeta repertoire, the TCR libraries were built with molecular barcoding that relied on unique molecular identifiers. The public reads were reprocessed in TCRdb via fastp at Q25 and MiXCR, keeping in-frame beta chains. Records with the same CDR3 protein are collapsed into one entry carrying the most frequent genes and DNA. Across this sample there are 400,000 to 500,000 distinct CDR3 sequences, with around 9.9% seen only once. Approximately 5% of the sample goes to the ten largest clones.

This sequence uses TRBV20-1 and TRBJ2-1; no confident D gene assignment can be made. The receptor's source is a human donor who donated a stem cell graft to a child with acute myeloid leukemia. The sample in question was PBMCs from the stem cell graft donor, obtained from the stem cell graft. At the DNA level, the sequence is TGCAGTGCTAGAGATCCCGTCAGATCAAGGGAGCAGTTCTTC. It is translated as CSARDPVRSREQFF.